The next 4 T cell receptor beta chains were all read from a single sample in a study of early T cells in non-severe SARS-CoV-2 infection. TCRdb re-analysed the 5' RACE reads in MiXCR, keeping a single row per CDR3 protein. The data contain 57,000 or so distinct CDR3 sequences, 10% to 15% of them singletons. Sequenced sample: whole blood. These receptors were obtained from an adult who was a healthcare worker with PCR-confirmed SARS-CoV-2 infection or an uninfected control (not recorded which).

This clonotype was found a few times. The CDR3 DNA is TGTGCCAGCAGTTTGGAACTAGCGGGAGGCCGGGATACGCAGTATTTT. Its translation: CASSLELAGGRDTQYF. The chain recombines TRBV28 with TRBJ2-3; 12 nucleotides agree with TRBD2. CDR1 and CDR2 (germline): MDHEN, SYDVKM. V trimming: 3 bases; J trimming: 6 bases; junction bases outside the gene matches: 7. The CDR3 spans 16 residues.

The chain uses TRBV24-1 and TRBJ2-1; 8 bases match TRBD2. V lost 10 bases to trimming and J lost 9 bases; unmatched junction nucleotides: 10. This CDR3 has 13 residues. CDR1 KGHDR and CDR2 SFDVKD come from the germline V gene. The CDR3, as DNA: TGTGCCACTAACGGGGTTCGGGGGGGTGAGCAGTTCTTC. This codes for CATNGVRGGEQFF.

There are a few counts of this clonotype. The J gene is TRBJ2-3, the V gene TRBV5-1, with a tentative D call TRBD2 (6 bases). The CDR3 is made up of 15 amino acids. Germline CDR1 is SGHRS and CDR2 is YFSETQ. Trimming took off 3 bases at V and 3 bases at J, with 14 bases between the two ends. As DNA, the CDR3 is TGCGCCAGCAGCTCCCGGGATCGGGGGACAGATACGCAGTATTTT. This encodes CASSSRDRGTDTQYF. The full variable domain, rest sourced from reference TRBV5-1 and TRBJ2-3, is KAGVTQTPRYLIKTRGQQVTLSCSPISGHRSVSWYQQTPGQGLQFLFEYFSETQRNKGNFPGRFSGRQFSNSRSEMNVSTLELGDSALYLCASSSRDRGTDTQYFGPGTRLTVL.

V usage is TRBV27 and J usage is TRBJ1-5; no clear D. Trimming pared 2 bases from V and 2 bases from J, leaving 4 bases between. The CDR3 is 13 residues long. CDR1 is MNHEY, CDR2 SMNVEV, per germline (reference sequence). For the CDR3, the DNA is TGTGCCAGCAGTTTAATGGGCAATCAGCCCCAGCATTTT. It translates to CASSLMGNQPQHF.